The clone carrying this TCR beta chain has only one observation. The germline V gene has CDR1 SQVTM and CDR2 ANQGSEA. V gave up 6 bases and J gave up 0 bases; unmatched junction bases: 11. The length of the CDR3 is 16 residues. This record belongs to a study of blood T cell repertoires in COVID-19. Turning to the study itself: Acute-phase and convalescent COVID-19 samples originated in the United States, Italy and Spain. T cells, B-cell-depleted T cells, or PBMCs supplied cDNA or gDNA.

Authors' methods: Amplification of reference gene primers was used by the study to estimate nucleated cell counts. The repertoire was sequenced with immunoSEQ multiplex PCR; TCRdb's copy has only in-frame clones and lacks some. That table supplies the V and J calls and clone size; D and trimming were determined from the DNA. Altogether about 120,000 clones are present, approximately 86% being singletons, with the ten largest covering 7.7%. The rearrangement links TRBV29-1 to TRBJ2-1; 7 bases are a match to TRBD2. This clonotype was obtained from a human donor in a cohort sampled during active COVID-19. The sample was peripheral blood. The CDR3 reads CSVAKASGVSYNEQFF. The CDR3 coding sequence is TGCAGCGTCGCCAAGGCTAGCGGAGTCTCCTACAATGAGCAGTTCTTC.